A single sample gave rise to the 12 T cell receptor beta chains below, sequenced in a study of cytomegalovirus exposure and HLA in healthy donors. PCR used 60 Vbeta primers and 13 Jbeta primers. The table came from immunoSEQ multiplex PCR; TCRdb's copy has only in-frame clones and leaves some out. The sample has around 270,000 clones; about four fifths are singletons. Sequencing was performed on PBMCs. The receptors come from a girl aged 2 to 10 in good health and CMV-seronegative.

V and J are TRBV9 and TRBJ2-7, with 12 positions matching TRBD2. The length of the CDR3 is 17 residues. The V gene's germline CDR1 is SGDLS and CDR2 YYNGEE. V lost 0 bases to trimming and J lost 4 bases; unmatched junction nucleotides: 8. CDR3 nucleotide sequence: TGTGCCAGCAGCGTAGGTCCGACTAGCGGGAGTTTGTACGAGCAGTACTTC. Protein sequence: CASSVGPTSGSLYEQYF.

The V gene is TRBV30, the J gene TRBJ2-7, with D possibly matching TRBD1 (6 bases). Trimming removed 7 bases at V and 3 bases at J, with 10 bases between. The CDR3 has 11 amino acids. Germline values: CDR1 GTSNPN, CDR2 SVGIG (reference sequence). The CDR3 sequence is CAFGQSYEQYF. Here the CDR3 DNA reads TGTGCCTTTGGACAGAGCTACGAGCAGTACTTC.

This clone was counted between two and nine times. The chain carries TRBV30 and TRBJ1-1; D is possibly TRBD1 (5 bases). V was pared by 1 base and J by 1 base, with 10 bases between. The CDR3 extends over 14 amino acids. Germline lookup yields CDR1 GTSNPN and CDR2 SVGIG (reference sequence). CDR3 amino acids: CAWSARQSNTEAFF. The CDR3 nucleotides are TGTGCCTGGAGTGCCCGACAGTCGAACACTGAAGCTTTCTTT.

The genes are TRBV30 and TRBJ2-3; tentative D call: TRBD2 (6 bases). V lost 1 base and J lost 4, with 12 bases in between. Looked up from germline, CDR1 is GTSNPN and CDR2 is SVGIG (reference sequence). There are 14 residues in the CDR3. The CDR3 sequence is CAWSGRVRADTQYF. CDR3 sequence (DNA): TGTGCCTGGAGTGGGAGGGTGCGGGCAGATACGCAGTATTTT.

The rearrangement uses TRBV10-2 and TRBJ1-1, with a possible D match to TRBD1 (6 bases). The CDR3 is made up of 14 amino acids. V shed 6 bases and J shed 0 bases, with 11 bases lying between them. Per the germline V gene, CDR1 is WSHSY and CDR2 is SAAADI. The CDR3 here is CASRDRDMNTEAFF. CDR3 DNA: TGCGCCAGCAGGGACCGGGACATGAACACTGAAGCTTTCTTT.

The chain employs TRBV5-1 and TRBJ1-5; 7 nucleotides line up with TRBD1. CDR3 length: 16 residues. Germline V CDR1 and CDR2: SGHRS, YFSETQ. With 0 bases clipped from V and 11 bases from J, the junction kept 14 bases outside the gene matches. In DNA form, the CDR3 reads TGCGCCAGCAGCTTGGAGACAGGGCTGTTTTCGAAGGCCCAGCATTTT. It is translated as CASSLETGLFSKAQHF.

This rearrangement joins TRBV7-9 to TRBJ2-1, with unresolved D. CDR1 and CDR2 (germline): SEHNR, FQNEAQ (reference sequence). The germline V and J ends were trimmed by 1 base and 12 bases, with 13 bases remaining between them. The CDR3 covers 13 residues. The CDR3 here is CASSLGHVNGQFF. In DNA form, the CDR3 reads TGTGCCAGCAGCTTAGGCCACGTCAACGGGCAGTTCTTC.

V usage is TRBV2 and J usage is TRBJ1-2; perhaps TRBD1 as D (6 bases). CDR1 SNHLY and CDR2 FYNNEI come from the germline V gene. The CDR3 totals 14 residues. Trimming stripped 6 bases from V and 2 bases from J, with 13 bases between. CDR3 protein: CASRTGNYNYGYTF. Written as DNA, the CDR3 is TGTGCCAGCAGGACAGGAAATTACAACTATGGCTACACCTTC.

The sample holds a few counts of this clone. CDR3 sequence: CASSPAPTGYEQYF. In DNA form, the CDR3 reads TGTGCCAGCAGTCCGGCCCCTACGGGGTACGAGCAGTACTTC. V usage is TRBV27 and J usage is TRBJ2-7; D is possibly TRBD2 (5 bases). The germline V gene encodes CDR1 MNHEY and CDR2 SMNVEV (reference sequence). Trimming removed 5 bases at V and 4 bases at J, with 15 bases between. The CDR3 runs to 14 residues.

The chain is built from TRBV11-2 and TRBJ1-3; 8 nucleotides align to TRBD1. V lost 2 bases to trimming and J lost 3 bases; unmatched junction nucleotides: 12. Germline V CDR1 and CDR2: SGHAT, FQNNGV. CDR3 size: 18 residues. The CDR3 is CASSLYGLDRVVGNTIYF. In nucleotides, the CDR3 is TGTGCCAGCAGCTTATATGGCTTGGACAGGGTCGTTGGAAACACCATATATTTT.

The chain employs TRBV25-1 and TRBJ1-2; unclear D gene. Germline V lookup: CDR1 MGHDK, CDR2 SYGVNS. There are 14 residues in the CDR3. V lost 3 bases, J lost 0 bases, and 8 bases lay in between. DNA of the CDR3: TGTGCCAGCAGTGACAGGTCTTCTAACTATGGCTACACCTTC. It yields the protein CASSDRSSNYGYTF.

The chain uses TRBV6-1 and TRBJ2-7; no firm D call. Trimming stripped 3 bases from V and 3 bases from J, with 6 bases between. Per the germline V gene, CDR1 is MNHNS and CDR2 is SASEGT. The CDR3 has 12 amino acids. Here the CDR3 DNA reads TGTGCCAGCAGTGAGGTACACTACGAGCAGTACTTC. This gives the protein CASSEVHYEQYF.